This T cell receptor (beta chain) was obtained from a study of cytomegalovirus exposure and HLA in healthy donors. Findings of the study overall: Donors belonging to an Asian-associated ancestry cluster reportedly showed fewer N-insertions in productive TCRs than the 666-donor mean, according to what a later analysis found.

A remark on this clone: As yet, its antigen is unknown.

CDR3 length: 14 residues. CDR1 is MNHEY, CDR2 SMNVEV, per germline (reference sequence). V dropped 2 bases and J dropped 3; count of bases not matched to a gene: 1. The donors (healthy individuals) were bone marrow donors. The PCR had 60 Vbeta and 13 Jbeta primers. The table came from immunoSEQ multiplex PCR; TCRdb's copy has only in-frame clones and leaves some out. The sample records around 150,000 clones, roughly 77% being singletons. V gene TRBV27 combines with J gene TRBJ2-3; TRBD1 aligns across 8 bases. The receptor was derived from a male donor in good health and CMV-seronegative. Sequencing used PBMCs. The CDR3 region is CASSLGQGTDTQYF. CDR3 in DNA: TGTGCCAGCAGTTTAGGACAGGGTACAGATACGCAGTATTTT.